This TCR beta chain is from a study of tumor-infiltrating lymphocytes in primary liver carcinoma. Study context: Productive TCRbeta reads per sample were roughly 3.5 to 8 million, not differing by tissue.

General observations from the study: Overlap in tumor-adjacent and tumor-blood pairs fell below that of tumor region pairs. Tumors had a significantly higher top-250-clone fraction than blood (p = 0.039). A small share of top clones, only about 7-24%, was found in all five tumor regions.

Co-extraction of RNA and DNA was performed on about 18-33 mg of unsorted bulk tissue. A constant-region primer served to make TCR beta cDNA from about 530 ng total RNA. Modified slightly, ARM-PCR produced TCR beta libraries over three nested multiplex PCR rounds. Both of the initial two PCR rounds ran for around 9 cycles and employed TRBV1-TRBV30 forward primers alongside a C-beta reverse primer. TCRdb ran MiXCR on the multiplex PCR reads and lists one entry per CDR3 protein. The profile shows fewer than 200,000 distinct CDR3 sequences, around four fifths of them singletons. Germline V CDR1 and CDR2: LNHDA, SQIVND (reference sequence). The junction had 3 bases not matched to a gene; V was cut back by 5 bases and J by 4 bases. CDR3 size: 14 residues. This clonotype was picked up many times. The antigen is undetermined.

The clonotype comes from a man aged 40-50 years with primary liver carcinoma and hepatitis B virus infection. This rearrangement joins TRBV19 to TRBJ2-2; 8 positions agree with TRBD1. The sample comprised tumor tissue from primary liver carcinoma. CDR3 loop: CASSHGQGTGELFF. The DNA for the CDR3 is TGTGCCAGTAGTCACGGACAGGGCACCGGGGAGCTGTTTTTT.